The sequence of this T cell receptor beta chain was determined in a study of radiation and T cells in renal cell carcinoma. Time point given: blood 2 weeks post-SBRT. The treatment here: 15 Gy SBRT to primary tumor, nephrectomy 4 weeks later. Sequenced by immunoSEQ multiplex PCR; TCRdb stores in-frame clones only, minus some. The sample yields over 60,000 clones, about 86% seen once. The V end was cut by 5 bases, the J end by 1 base, with 14 bases between. The CDR3 has 15 amino acids. The germline gives CDR1 LNHDA, CDR2 SQIVND (reference sequence). This clonotype originated in a woman in her forties or fifties with renal cell carcinoma. The sequences come from blood, collected from a patient whose treatment included radiotherapy and nephrectomy. V is TRBV19 and J is TRBJ1-1; D uncertain. The CDR3: CASSFRRKENTEAFF. In DNA form, the CDR3 reads TGTGCCAGTAGTTTTCGCCGGAAAGAGAACACTGAAGCTTTCTTT.